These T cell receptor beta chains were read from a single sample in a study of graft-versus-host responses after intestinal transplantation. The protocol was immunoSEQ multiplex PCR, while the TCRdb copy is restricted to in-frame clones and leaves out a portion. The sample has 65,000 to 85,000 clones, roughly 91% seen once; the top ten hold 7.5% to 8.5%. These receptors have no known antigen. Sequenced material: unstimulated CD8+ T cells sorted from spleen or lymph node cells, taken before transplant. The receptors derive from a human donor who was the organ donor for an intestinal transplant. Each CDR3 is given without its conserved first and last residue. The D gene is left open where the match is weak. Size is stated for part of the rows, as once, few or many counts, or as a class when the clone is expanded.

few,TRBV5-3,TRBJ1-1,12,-,ARSIPRKNTEAF
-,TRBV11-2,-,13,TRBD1,ASSSRDRGVYEQY
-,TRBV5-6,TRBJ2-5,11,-,ASSLAYGEAQY
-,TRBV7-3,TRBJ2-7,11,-,ASSSNSGDEQY
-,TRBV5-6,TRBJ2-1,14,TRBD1,ASSGAGTGLHNEQF
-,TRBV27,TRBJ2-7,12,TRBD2,ASSAGTSGYEQY
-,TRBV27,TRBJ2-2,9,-,ASSFLGELF
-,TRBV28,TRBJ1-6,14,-,ASSLPTSSYNSPLH
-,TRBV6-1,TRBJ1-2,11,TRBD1,ASTLTGIHGYT
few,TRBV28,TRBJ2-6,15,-,ASSFLGSDSGANVLT
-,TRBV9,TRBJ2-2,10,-,ASSKGTGELF
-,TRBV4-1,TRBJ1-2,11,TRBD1,ASSQTGAYGYT
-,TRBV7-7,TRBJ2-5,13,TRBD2,ASSLLAGEQETQY
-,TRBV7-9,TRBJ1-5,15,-,ASSLGGWQDSNQPQH
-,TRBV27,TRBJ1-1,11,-,ASSRGSSPEAF
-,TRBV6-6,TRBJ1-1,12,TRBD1,AIGTGDVNTEAF
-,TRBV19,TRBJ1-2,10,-,ASTHGGDGYT
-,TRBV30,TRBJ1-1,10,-,AWSVGGPEAF
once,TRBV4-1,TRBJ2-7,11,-,ASSPQEAYEQY
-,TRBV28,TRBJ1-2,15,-,ASSPPIDYGDVYGYT
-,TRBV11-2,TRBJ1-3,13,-,ASSPSYGSGNTIY
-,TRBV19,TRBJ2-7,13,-,ASIKSRAFSYEQY
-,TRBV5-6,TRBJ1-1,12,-,ASSFGQMNTEAF
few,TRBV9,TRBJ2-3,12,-,ASSPRSYTDTQY
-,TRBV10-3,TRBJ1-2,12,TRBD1,AISDHDRGYGYT
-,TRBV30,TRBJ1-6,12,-,AWTQGFGNSPLH
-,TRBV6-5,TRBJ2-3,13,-,ASSYSYASTDTQY
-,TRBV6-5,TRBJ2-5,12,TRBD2,ASSYLAGEETQY
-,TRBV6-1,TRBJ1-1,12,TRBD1,ASSKTGTYTEAF
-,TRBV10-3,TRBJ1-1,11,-,AITHQLNTEAF
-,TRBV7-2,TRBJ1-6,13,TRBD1,ASSYGTGVNSPLH
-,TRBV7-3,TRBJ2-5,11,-,ASSLGPAETQY
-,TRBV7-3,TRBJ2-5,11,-,ASSMDSQETQY
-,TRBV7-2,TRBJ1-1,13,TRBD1,ASSPGQGYAPEAF
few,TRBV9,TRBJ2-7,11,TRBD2,ASSVGAGYEQY
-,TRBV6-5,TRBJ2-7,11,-,ASRKWGVYEQY
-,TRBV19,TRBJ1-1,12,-,ASAHLGVYTEAF
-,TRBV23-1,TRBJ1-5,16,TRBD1,ASSQPRSPGQINQPQH
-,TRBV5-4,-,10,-,ASSLGQYEQY
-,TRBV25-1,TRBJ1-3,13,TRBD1,ASSDPGTGRNTIY
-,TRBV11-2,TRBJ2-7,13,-,ASSFGGMSSYEQY
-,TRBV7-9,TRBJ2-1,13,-,ASSLAGVSYNEQF
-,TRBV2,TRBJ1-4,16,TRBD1,ASSTPRRGPDGNEKLF
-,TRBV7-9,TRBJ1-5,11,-,ASSLALDQPQH